The present T cell receptor beta chain was sequenced within a study of technical replicates of blood from a few donors. Assay used: immunoSEQ multiplex PCR; TCRdb lists only in-frame clones, some missing. The data show approximately 82,000 clones, with 85% to 95% seen just once and approximately 0.25% held by the top ten. The CDR3 length is 17 residues. Trimming shortened V by 6 bases and J by 0 bases, and 21 bases separated the two germline ends. CDR1 and CDR2 from the germline V gene are SGHNT and YYREEE (reference sequence). The specimen was T cells isolated from PBMCs. The chain carries TRBV5-4 and TRBJ1-1, with D perhaps TRBD1 (6 bases). The origin of this receptor is a human donor in good health. The CDR3 bases are TGTGCCAGCAACCACGCCCGGGACAACTACATGAACACTGAAGCTTTCTTT. Translated: CASNHARDNYMNTEAFF.